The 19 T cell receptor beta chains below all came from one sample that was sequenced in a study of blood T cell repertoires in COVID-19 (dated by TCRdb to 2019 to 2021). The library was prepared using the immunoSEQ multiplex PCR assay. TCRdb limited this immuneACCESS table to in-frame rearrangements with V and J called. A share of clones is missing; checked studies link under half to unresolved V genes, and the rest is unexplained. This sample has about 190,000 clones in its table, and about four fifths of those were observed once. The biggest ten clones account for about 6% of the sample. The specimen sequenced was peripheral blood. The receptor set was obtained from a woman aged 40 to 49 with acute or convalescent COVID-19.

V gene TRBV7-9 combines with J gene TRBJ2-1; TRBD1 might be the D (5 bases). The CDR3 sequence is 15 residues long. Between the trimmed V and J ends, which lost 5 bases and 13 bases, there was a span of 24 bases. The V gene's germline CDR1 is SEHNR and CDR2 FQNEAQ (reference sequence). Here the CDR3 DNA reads TGTGCCAGCAGCCCCCACAGGCAGGGTGGACGCCACCAGTTCTTC. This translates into CASSPHRQGGRHQFF.

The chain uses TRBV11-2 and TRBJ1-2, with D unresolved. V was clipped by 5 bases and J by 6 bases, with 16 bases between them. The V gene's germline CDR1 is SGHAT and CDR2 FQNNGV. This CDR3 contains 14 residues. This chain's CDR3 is CASSPGVGGDGYTF. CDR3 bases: TGTGCCAGCAGCCCGGGTGTGGGTGGCGATGGCTACACCTTC. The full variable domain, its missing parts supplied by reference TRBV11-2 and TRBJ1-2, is EAGVAQSPRYKIIEKRQSVAFWCNPISGHATLYWYQQILGQGPKLLIQFQNNGVVDDSQLPKDRFSAERLKGVDSTLKIQPAKLEDSAVYLCASSPGVGGDGYTFGSGTRLTVV.

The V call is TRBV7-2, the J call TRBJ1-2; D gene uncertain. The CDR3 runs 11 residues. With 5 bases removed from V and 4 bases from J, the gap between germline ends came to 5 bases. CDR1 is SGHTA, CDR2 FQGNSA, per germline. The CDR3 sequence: CASSPSYGYTF. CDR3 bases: TGTGCCAGCAGCCCCTCCTATGGCTACACCTTC. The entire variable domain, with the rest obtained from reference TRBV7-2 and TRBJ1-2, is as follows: GAGVSQSPSNKVTEKGKDVELRCDPISGHTALYWYRQSLGQGLEFLIYFQGNSAPDKSGLPSDRFSAERTGGSVSTLTIQRTQQEDSAVYLCASSPSYGYTFGSGTRLTVV.

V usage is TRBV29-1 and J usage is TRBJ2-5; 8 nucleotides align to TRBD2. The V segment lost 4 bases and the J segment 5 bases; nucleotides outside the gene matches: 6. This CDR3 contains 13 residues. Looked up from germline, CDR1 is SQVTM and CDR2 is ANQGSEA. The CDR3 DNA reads TGCAGCGTTGTTAGCGGGGATGGTGAGACCCAGTACTTC. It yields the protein CSVVSGDGETQYF.

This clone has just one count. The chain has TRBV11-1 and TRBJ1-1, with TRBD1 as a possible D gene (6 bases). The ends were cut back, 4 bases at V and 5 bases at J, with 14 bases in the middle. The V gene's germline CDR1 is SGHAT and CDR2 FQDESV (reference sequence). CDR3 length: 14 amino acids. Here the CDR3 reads CASSSATGLTEAFF. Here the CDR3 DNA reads TGTGCCAGCAGCTCCGCCACAGGGCTTACTGAAGCTTTCTTT.

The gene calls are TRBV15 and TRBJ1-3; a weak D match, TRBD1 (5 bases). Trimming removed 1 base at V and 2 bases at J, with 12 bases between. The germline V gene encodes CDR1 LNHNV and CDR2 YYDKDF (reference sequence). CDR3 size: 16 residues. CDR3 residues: CATSRGTGDTGNTIYF. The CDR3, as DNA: TGTGCCACCAGCAGAGGAACAGGAGATACTGGAAACACCATATATTTT.

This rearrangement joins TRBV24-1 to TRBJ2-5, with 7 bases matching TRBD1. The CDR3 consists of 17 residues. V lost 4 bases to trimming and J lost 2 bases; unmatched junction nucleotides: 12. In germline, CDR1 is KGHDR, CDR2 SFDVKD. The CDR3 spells CATSEGTVAGLQETQYF. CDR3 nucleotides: TGTGCCACCAGTGAAGGGACAGTCGCCGGCCTACAAGAGACCCAGTACTTC.

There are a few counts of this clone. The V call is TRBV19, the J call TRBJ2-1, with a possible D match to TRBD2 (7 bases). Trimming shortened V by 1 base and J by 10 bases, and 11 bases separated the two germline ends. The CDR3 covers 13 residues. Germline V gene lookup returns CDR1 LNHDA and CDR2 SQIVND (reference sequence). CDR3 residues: CASSIVAGAEQFF. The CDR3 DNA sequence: TGTGCCAGTAGTATAGTGGCGGGGGCCGAGCAGTTCTTC.

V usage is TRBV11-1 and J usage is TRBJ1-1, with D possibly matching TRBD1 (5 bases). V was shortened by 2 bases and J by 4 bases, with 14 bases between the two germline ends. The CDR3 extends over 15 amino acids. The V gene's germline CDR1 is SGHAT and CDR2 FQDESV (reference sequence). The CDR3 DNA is TGTGCCAGCAGCTTAAACGGGCAGGGAACCACTGAAGCTTTCTTT. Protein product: CASSLNGQGTTEAFF.

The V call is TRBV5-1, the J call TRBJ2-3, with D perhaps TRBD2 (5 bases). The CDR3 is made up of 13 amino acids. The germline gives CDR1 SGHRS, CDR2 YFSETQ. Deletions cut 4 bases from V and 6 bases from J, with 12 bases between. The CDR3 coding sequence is TGCGCCAGCAGCGTTGCCTCGGGGGATACGCAGTATTTT. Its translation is CASSVASGDTQYF.

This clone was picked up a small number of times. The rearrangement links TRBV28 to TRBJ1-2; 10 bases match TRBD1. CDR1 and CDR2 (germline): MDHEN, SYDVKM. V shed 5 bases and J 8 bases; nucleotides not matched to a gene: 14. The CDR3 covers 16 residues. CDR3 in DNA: TGTGCCAGCAGTAGTCCCGGGACAGGGGCGACTGACGGCTACACCTTC. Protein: CASSSPGTGATDGYTF.

The CDR3 protein is CAISRMGTGTYNEQFF. In DNA form, the CDR3 reads TGTGCCATCAGCCGAATGGGGACAGGGACCTACAATGAGCAGTTCTTC. The gene calls are TRBV10-3 and TRBJ2-1, with TRBD1 matching 9 bases. The V and J ends lost 6 bases and 2 bases, in that order; junction bases with no gene match: 8. The CDR3 runs 16 residues. Germline V gene sequence: CDR1 ENHRY, CDR2 SYGVKD.

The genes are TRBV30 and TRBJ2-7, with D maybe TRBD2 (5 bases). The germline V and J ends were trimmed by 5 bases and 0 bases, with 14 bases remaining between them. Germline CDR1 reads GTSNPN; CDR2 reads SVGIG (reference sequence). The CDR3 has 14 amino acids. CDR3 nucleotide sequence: TGTGCCTGGGAATATAGCGCCAACTCCTACGAGCAGTACTTC. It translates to CAWEYSANSYEQYF.

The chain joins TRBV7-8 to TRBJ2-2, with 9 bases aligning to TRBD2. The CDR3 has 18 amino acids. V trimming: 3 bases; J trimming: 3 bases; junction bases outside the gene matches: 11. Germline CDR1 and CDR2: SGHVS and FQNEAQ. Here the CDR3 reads CASSFRVAGEGDTGELFF. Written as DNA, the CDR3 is TGTGCCAGCAGCTTCCGGGTAGCGGGAGAAGGTGACACCGGGGAGCTGTTTTTT.

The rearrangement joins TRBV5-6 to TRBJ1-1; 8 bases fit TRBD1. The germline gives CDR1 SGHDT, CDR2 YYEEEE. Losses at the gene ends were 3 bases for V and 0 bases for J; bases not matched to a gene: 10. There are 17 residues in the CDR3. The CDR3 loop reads CASSWTGRAHMNTEAFF. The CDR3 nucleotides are TGTGCCAGCAGCTGGACAGGGAGGGCGCACATGAACACTGAAGCTTTCTTT.

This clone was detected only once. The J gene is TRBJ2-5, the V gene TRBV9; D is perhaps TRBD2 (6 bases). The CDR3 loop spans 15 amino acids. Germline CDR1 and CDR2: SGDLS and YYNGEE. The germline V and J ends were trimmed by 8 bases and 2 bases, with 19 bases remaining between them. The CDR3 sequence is CASQPGRGPQETQYF. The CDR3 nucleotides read TGTGCCAGTCAACCCGGGCGGGGCCCACAAGAGACCCAGTACTTC. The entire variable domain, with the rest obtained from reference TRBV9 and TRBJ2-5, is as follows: DSGVTQTPKHLITATGQRVTLRCSPRSGDLSVYWYQQSLDQGLQFLIQYYNGEERAKGNILERFSAQQFPDLHSELNLSSLELGDSALYFCASQPGRGPQETQYFGPGTRLLVL.

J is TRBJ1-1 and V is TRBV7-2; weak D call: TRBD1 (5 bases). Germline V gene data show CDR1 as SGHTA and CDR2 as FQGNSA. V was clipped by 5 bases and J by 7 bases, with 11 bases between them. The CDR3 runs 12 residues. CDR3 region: CASSVQVGEAFF. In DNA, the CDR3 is TGTGCCAGCAGCGTACAGGTGGGTGAAGCTTTCTTT.

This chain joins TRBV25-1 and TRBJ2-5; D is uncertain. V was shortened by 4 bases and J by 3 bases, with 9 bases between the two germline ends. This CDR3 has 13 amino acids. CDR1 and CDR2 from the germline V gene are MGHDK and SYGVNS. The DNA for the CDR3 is TGTGCCAGCAGTGTGAGCGCCAAAGAGACCCAGTACTTC. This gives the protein CASSVSAKETQYF.

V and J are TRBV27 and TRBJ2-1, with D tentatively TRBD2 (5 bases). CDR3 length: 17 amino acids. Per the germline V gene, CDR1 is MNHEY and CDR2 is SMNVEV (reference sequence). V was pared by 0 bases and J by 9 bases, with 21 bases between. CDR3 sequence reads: CASSLSPLILDLSEQFF. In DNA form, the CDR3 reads TGTGCCAGCAGTTTATCGCCCCTCATACTAGATCTAAGTGAGCAGTTCTTC.